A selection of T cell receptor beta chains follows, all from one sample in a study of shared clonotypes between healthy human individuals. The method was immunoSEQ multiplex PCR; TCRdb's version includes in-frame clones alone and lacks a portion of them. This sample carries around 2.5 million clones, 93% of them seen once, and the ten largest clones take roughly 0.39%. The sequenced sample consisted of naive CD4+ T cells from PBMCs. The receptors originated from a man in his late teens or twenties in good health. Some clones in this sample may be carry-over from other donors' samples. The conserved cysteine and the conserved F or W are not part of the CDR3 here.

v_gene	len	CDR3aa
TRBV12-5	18	ASGLDGRGLAATPRDTQY
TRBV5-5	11	ASSLTGNTEAF
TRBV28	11	ASSFGTDYEQY
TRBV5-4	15	ASSLVGRGSSGNTIY
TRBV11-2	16	ASSFGVIYGQRNTEAF
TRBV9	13	ASSPEDRGGRKLF
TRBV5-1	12	ASSLAGLRNEQY
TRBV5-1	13	ASSQGGTGQETQY
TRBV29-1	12	SVGGAPHSYEQY
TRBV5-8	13	ASSPRDRRTDTQY
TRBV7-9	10	ASSPSGETQY
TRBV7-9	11	ASSFRKGYGYT
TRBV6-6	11	ASSPRSEYEQF
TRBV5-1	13	ASRVLAGSTDTQY
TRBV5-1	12	ASSLSGGLGEQF
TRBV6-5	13	ASSITGVGDQPQH
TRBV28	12	ASSSPNRGPEAF
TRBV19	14	ASTGTGGLSAGELF
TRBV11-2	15	ASSPLARTGTTDTQY
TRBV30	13	AWRRTSGYYNEQF
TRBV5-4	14	ASSLGLAGRTDTQY
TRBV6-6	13	ASSAGTAITDTQY
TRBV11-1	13	ASSSGYSGSHEQY
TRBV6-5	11	ASLGSGANVLT
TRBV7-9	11	ASSARGDQPQH
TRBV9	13	ASSDRADREDGYT
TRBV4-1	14	ASSQGLGSGANVLT
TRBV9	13	ASSGRTENTGELF